This TCR beta chain was captured by sequencing in a study of metastatic and nonmetastatic thyroid tumors. Study information: Malignant and benign thyroid patients had repertoires compared in peripheral blood and tumor or nodule tissue. Study results and caveats: As reported, TCR beta diversity in blood and tumor was significantly higher in malignant thyroid tumors than in benign nodules.

Note on this clone: Its antigen is still unknown.

Authors' methods: For papillary thyroid cancer, a distant-metastasis classifier was constructed from CDR3 differences observed across clinicopathological groups. Using MiXCR, TCRdb reanalyzed the PCR reads. These V and J calls derive from TCRdb rather than the authors' analysis. The profile shows approximately 30,000 clones, about a quarter of them singletons. Thyroid surgery had not been preceded by any treatment in any patient. This receptor was taken from a female donor with papillary thyroid cancer or a benign thyroid nodule (not recorded which). Some clones in this sample may be carry-over from other donors' samples. Sequenced: blood.

For the CDR3, the DNA is TGTGCCAGCAGCTTAGGGGATAGTCAGCCCCAGCATTTT. Its translation: CASSLGDSQPQHF. The chain carries TRBV7-9 and TRBJ1-5; D is unclear. Germline values: CDR1 SEHNR, CDR2 FQNEAQ (reference sequence). The germline V and J ends were trimmed by 1 base and 6 bases, with 7 bases remaining between them. This CDR3 region has 13 residues.